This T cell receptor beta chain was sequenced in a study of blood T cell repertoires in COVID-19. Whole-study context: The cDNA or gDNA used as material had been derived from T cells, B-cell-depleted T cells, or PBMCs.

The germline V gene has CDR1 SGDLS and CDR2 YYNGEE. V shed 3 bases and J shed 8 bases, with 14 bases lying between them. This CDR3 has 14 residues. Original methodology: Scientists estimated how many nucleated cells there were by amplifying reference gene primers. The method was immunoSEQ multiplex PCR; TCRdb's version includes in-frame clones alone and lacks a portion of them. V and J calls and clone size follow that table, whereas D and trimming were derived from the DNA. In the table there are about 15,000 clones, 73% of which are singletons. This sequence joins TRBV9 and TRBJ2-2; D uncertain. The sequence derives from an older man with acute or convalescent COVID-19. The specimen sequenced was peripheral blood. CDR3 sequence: CASSESPAGGELFF. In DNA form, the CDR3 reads TGTGCCAGCAGCGAGAGCCCAGCCGGGGGGGAGCTGTTTTTT.